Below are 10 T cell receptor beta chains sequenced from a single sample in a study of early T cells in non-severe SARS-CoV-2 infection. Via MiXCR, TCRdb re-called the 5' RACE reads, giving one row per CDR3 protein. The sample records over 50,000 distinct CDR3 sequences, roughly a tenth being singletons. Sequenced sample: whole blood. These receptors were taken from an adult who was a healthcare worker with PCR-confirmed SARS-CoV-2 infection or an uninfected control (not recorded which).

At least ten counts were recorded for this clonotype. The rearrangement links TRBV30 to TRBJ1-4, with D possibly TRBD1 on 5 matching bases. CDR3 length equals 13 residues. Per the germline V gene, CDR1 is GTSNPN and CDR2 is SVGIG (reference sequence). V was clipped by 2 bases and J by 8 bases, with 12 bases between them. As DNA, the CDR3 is TGTGCCTGGAGTTTCAGGGTTCGGGAAAAACTGTTTTTT. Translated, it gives CAWSFRVREKLFF.

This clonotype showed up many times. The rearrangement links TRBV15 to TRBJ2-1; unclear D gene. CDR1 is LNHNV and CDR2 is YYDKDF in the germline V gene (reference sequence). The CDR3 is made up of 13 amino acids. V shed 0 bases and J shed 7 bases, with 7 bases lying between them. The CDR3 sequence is CATSRDRRNEQFF. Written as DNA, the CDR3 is TGTGCCACCAGCAGAGATCGGCGGAATGAGCAGTTCTTC.

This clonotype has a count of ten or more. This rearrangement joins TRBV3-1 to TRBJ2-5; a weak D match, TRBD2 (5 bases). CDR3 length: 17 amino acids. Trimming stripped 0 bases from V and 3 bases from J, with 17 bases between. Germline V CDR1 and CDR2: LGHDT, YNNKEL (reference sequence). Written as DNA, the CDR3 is TGTGCCAGCAGCCAAGACCCCCCGGGCGGGTCAAAAGAGACCCAGTACTTC. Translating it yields CASSQDPPGGSKETQYF.

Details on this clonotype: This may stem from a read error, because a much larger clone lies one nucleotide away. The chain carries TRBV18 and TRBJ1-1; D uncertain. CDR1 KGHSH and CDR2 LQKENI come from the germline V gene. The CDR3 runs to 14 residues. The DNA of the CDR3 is TGTGTCAGCTCACCACCGGAAGGAAAACGAGAAGCTTTCTTT. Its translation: CVSSPPEGKREAFF.

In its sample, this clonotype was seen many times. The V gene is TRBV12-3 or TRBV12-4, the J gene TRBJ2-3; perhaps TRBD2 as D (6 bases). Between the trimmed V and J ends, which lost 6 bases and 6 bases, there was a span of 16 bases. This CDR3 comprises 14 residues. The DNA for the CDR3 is TGTGCCAGCAGCCCGGGACTCGTCGGGGATACGCAGTATTTT. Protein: CASSPGLVGDTQYF.

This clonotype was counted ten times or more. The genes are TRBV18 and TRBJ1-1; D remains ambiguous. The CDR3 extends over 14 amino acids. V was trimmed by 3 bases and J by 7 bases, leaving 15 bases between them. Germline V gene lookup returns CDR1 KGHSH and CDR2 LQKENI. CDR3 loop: CASSPFDQPFEAFF. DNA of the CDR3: TGTGCCAGCTCACCCTTCGACCAACCCTTTGAAGCTTTCTTT. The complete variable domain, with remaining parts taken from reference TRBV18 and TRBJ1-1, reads NAGVMQNPRHLVRRRGQEARLRCSPMKGHSHVYWYRQLPEEGLKFMVYLQKENIIDESGMPKERFSAEFPKEGPSILRIQQVVRGDSAAYFCASSPFDQPFEAFFGQGTRLTVV.

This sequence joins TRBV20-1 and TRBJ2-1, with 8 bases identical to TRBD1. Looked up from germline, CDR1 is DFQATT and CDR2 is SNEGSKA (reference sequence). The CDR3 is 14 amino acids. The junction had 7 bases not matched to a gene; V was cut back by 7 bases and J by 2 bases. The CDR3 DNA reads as TGCAGTGTCTACTGGGACAGGCCCTACAATGAGCAGTTCTTC. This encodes CSVYWDRPYNEQFF.

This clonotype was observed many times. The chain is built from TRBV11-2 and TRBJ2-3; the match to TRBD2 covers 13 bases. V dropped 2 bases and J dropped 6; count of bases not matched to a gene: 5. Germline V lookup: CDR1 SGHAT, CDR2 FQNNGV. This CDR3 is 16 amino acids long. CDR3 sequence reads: CASSLMGLAGSDTQYF. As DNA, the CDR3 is TGTGCCAGCAGCTTAATGGGACTAGCGGGGTCTGATACGCAGTATTTT.

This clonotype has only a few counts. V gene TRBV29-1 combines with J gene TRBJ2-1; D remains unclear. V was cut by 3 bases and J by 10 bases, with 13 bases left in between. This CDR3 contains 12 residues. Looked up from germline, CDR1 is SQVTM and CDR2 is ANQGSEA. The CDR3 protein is CSVDRSLEEQFF. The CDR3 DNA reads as TGCAGCGTTGATCGAAGTCTGGAAGAGCAGTTCTTC.

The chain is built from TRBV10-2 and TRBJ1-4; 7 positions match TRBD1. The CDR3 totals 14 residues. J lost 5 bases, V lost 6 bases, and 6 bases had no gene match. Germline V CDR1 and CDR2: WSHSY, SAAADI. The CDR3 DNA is TGCGCCAGCAGACCCACAGGGGCCAATGAAAAACTGTTTTTT. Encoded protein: CASRPTGANEKLFF.